This is a list of T cell receptor beta chains from one sample in a study of blood T cell repertoires in COVID-19. The method was immunoSEQ multiplex PCR; TCRdb's version includes in-frame clones alone and lacks a portion of them. In the table there are approximately 220,000 clones, 75% to 90% of which are singletons. The sample taken for sequencing was PBMCs or T cells enriched from blood (not recorded which). These receptors were collected from a man in his forties who had recovered from COVID-19. Both conserved end residues are part of each CDR3. The order of the fields is J gene, clone size, D gene, V gene, CDR3 DNA, CDR3 protein. A D gene is named only where the DNA matches it firmly. Clone size is stated in some rows and not others, as once, few, many or a class when expanded.

>TRBJ1-1|NA|NA|TRBV28
TGTGCCAGCAGTTTAGGACAGTTCCAAGCTTTCTTT
CASSLGQFQAFF
>TRBJ2-2|few|NA|TRBV5-1
TGCGCCAGCAGCTTGTTCGGGGCGAACACCGGGGAGCTGTTTTTT
CASSLFGANTGELFF
>TRBJ2-7|NA|NA|TRBV24-1
TGTGCCACCAGTGACAGCCGACGGGATCCCTACGAGCAGTACTTC
CATSDSRRDPYEQYF
>TRBJ2-3|many|NA|TRBV6-4
TGTGCCAGCAGTGAGGGGACTAGCACAGATACGCAGTATTTT
CASSEGTSTDTQYF
>TRBJ2-7|NA|TRBD1|TRBV4-3
TGCGCCAGCAGCCGGACGACAGGGGGCAACGAGCAGTACTTC
CASSRTTGGNEQYF
>TRBJ2-7|NA|NA|TRBV27
TGTGCCAGCAGTCGGGACATCTCCTACGAGCAGTACTTC
CASSRDISYEQYF
>TRBJ1-4|NA|TRBD1|TRBV19
TGTGCCACCTCGGAGGACAGGGGATCTGGGACTAATGAAAAACTGTTTTTT
CATSEDRGSGTNEKLFF
>TRBJ1-2|NA|NA|TRBV6-4
TGTGCCAGCAGTCCCACGGGAGTGGGTGGCTACACCTTC
CASSPTGVGGYTF
>TRBJ2-2|once|TRBD2|TRBV5-1
TGCGCCAGCAGCTTCCGGGAGGGAGCCGGGGAGCTGTTTTTT
CASSFREGAGELFF
>TRBJ2-5|NA|TRBD1|TRBV11-2
TGTGCCAGCAGCTTTTGGGGACAGGGGAGGAAGACCCAGTACTTC
CASSFWGQGRKTQYF
>TRBJ2-4|NA|TRBD2|TRBV5-1
TGCGCCAGCAACCCTATAGCGGGAGCAAACATTCAGTACTTC
CASNPIAGANIQYF
>TRBJ1-3|NA|NA|TRBV19
TGTGCCAGTACCCCGACAGCTGGAAACACCATATATTTT
CASTPTAGNTIYF
>TRBJ2-3|NA|NA|TRBV30
TGTGCCTGGAGGCGGGTCACAGATACGCAGTATTTT
CAWRRVTDTQYF
>TRBJ1-1|NA|NA|TRBV5-6
TGTGCCAGCAGCCCGAGGCGTTTCAGGGGGAACACTGAAGCTTTCTTT
CASSPRRFRGNTEAFF
>TRBJ2-1|NA|NA|TRBV11-2
TGTGCCAGCAGCTTCGGGAACAGTTTGCTCTTC
CASSFGNSLLF
>TRBJ1-2|once|TRBD1|TRBV29-1
TGCAGCGTTTATGTTCTAGGGACAGGGAGGAACTATGGCTACACCTTC
CSVYVLGTGRNYGYTF
>TRBJ2-5|once|TRBD1|TRBV7-2
TGTGCCAGCAGCTGGGGACAGGGGGCGCAGGAGACCCAGTACTTC
CASSWGQGAQETQYF
>TRBJ1-2|NA|TRBD1|TRBV6-5
TGTGCCAGCAGTCCCGACAGGGACGTCTATGGCTACACCTTC
CASSPDRDVYGYTF
>TRBJ1-1|NA|NA|TRBV3-1/TRBV3-2
TGTGCCAGCAGCCAAGACAGGGGAACTGAAGCTTTCTTT
CASSQDRGTEAFF
>TRBJ1-2|NA|NA|TRBV19
TGTGCCAGTATGAGCCGAATGGATGGCTACACCTTC
CASMSRMDGYTF
>TRBJ1-2|once|NA|TRBV2
TGTGCCAGCAGTCCCTCCGGGACTCAGAACGGCTACACCTTC
CASSPSGTQNGYTF
>TRBJ2-7|NA|NA|TRBV7-7
TGTGCTAGCAGCTTAGCTCCGGGCTACGAGCAGTACTTC
CASSLAPGYEQYF
>TRBJ2-2|NA|TRBD2|TRBV7-6
TGTGCCGGAAGACTAGCTGACGGCGGGGAGCTGTTTTTT
CAGRLADGGELFF
>TRBJ2-7|NA|TRBD2|TRBV28
TGTGCCAGCAGTTCTGCGCGACTAGCGGGGACAATAAACTCCTACGAGCAGTACTTC
CASSSARLAGTINSYEQYF
>TRBJ2-5|NA|TRBD1|TRBV29-1
TGCAGCGCTCACAGGGGGCGGGAGCAAGAGACCCAGTACTTC
CSAHRGREQETQYF
>TRBJ1-2|NA|NA|TRBV5-1
TGCGCCAGCAGCTTCCAGGACAAGAACTATGGCTACACCTTC
CASSFQDKNYGYTF
>TRBJ2-2|NA|TRBD2|TRBV4-2
TGTGCCAGCAGCCAACCCCGGGGGGACGGCAACGGGGAGCTGTTTTTT
CASSQPRGDGNGELFF
>TRBJ2-1|NA|NA|TRBV29-1
TGCAGCGTTGAAGAGCTCGAGGGAGGAGAGCAGTTCTTC
CSVEELEGGEQFF
>TRBJ2-4|NA|NA|TRBV28
TGTGCCAGCCAACTAGCAAGCAAAAACATTCAGTACTTC
CASQLASKNIQYF
>TRBJ1-2|NA|NA|TRBV14
TGTGCCAGCAGTGTTGACAGAAACTATGGCTACACCTTC
CASSVDRNYGYTF
>TRBJ1-5|few|NA|TRBV28
TGTGCCAGCAGCCCCGGGGGGCAGCCCCAGCATTTT
CASSPGGQPQHF
>TRBJ2-7|NA|TRBD1|TRBV2
TGTGCCAGCTTTCCCGCGACAGGGGGCGACGAGCAGTACTTC
CASFPATGGDEQYF
>TRBJ2-4|NA|TRBD2|TRBV11-2
TGTGCCAGCAGCTACCCCCCCGGGAGGATAGCCAAAAACATTCAGTACTTC
CASSYPPGRIAKNIQYF
>TRBJ1-1|few|TRBD1|TRBV7-8
TGTGCCAGCAGCTGGGGACAGGGATCGATCACTGAAGCTTTCTTT
CASSWGQGSITEAFF
>TRBJ2-1|NA|TRBD1|TRBV4-1
TGCGCCAGCAGCCAAGGGGGACAGGGCAATGAGCAGTTCTTC
CASSQGGQGNEQFF
>TRBJ2-1|NA|NA|TRBV12-3/TRBV12-4
TGTGCCACCCGGAATGAGCAGTTCTTC
CATRNEQFF
>TRBJ1-1|once|NA|TRBV21-1
TGTGCCAGCAGCTCTCCAGGGGAAATCCGGGCTTTCTTT
CASSSPGEIRAFF
>TRBJ1-1|few|TRBD1|TRBV12-3/TRBV12-4
TGTGCCAGCAGTGCCGACAGGGGAGTTGAAGCTTTCTTT
CASSADRGVEAFF
>TRBJ1-2|NA|NA|TRBV19
TGTGCCAGTAGTAACGGGACTGCCATAGGTGGCTACACCTTC
CASSNGTAIGGYTF
>TRBJ2-4|NA|TRBD1|TRBV4-1
TGCGCCAGCAGCCAAGCGGACAGGGACACCAAAAACATTCAGTACTTC
CASSQADRDTKNIQYF
>TRBJ1-5|NA|TRBD1|TRBV14
TGTGCCAGCAGCCAAGGACAGGGGGTCAATCAGCCCCAGCATTTT
CASSQGQGVNQPQHF
>TRBJ2-7|NA|NA|TRBV5-1
TGCGCCAGCAGCTTGGCCGGAACGACAGCTTCCTACGAGCAGTACTTC
CASSLAGTTASYEQYF
>TRBJ1-3|few|TRBD1|TRBV3-1/TRBV3-2
TGTGCCAGCAGCCCCATCAGGACAGGAAGGAACACCATATATTTT
CASSPIRTGRNTIYF
>TRBJ1-5|NA|NA|TRBV6-5
TGTGCCAGCAGTTACTCGAGAGGGAATCAGCCCCAGCATTTT
CASSYSRGNQPQHF
>TRBJ2-5|NA|NA|TRBV3-1/TRBV3-2
TGTGCCAGCAGCCAGGGAGGGGGTCAAGAGACCCAGTACTTC
CASSQGGGQETQYF
>TRBJ2-7|NA|TRBD2|TRBV6-2/TRBV6-3
TGTGCCAGCAGCCGACCCTCGGGACTAGCGAGATACGAGCAGTACTTC
CASSRPSGLARYEQYF
>TRBJ1-1|NA|NA|TRBV6-5
TGTGCCAGCAGTTCATGGACTGGTCCGGCTGAAGCTTTCTTT
CASSSWTGPAEAFF
>TRBJ2-7|NA|TRBD2|TRBV5-4
TGTGCCAGCAGCTTCGCCCCGAGCGGGAGGGCCCTCTACGAGCAGTACTTC
CASSFAPSGRALYEQYF
>TRBJ1-2|NA|NA|TRBV19
TGTGCCAGTAGGGAACAGGGCTATGGCTACACCTTC
CASREQGYGYTF
>TRBJ2-7|NA|NA|TRBV19
TGTGCCAGTAGTATAGGGTGGGGCCGCGGTCGCGAGCAGTACTTC
CASSIGWGRGREQYF
>TRBJ2-1|NA|TRBD2|TRBV7-2
TGTGCCAGCAGCCCCGGACTAGCGGGAAACAATGAGCAGTTCTTC
CASSPGLAGNNEQFF